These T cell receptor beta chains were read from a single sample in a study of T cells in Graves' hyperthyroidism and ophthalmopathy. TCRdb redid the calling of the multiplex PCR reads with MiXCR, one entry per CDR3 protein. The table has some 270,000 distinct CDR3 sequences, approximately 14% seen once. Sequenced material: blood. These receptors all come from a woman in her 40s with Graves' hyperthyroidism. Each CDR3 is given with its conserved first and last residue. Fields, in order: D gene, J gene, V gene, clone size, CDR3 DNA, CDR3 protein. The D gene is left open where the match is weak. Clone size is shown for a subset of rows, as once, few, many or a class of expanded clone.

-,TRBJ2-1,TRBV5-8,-,TGTGCCAGCAGCCCCGGACGTAGCCCCTACAATGAGCAGTTCTTC,CASSPGRSPYNEQFF
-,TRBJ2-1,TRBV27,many,TGTGCCAGCAGTTTAACAGGGTACAATGAGCAGTTCTTC,CASSLTGYNEQFF
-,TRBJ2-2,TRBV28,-,TGTGCCAGCAATGATTGGCAGCTTAACACCGGGGAGCTGTTTTTT,CASNDWQLNTGELFF
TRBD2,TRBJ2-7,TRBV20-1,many,TGCAGTGCTTGGAAAGGACTAGCGGCACTTTCGGTCGCCGAGCAGTACTTC,CSAWKGLAALSVAEQYF
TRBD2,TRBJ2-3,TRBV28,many,TGTGCCAGCAGACCATCTAGCGGGAGGGCGTTTGGGACAGATACGCAGTATTTT,CASRPSSGRAFGTDTQYF
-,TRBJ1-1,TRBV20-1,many,TGCAGTGCTAGAGACAGGGGCACTGAAGCTTTCTTT,CSARDRGTEAFF
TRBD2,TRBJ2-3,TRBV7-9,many,TGTGCCAGCAGCCTACTAGCGGGAGACACAGATACGCAGTATTTT,CASSLLAGDTDTQYF
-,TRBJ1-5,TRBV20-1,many,TGCAGTGCTAGGAGGGGGGGATATAGCAATCAGCCCCAGCATTTT,CSARRGGYSNQPQHF
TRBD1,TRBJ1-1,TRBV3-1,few,TGTGCCAGCAGCCAAGATCGATTGGGGACAGGGACGAACACTGAAGCTTTCTTT,CASSQDRLGTGTNTEAFF
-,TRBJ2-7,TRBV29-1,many,TGCAGCGTTGAAACCGGGACAACGACCTACGAGCAGTACTTC,CSVETGTTTYEQYF
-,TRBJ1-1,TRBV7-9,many,TGTGCCAGCAGCTTTAGACAAGGAATTAACACTGAAGCTTTCTTT,CASSFRQGINTEAFF
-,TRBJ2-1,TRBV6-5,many,TGTGCCAGCAGTTACGGTTCCCCCTACAATGAGCAGTTCTTC,CASSYGSPYNEQFF
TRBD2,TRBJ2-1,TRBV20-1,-,TGCAGTGCTCAGGGACAGGGGGCGTTTGGACTAGCGGGAGGGAGCTCCTACAATGAGCAGTTCTTC,CSAQGQGAFGLAGGSSYNEQFF
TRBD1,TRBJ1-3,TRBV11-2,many,TGTGCCAGCAGCCCCCGACAGGGGCGTATAAACACCATATATTTT,CASSPRQGRINTIYF
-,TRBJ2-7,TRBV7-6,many,TGTGCCAGCAGCTTCAATGGGCAGGAAGCTATTGGAAAGCAGTACTTC,CASSFNGQEAIGKQYF
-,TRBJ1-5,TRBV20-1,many,TGCAGTGCTAGGGGGGGAATTGGCAATCAGCCCCAGCATTTT,CSARGGIGNQPQHF
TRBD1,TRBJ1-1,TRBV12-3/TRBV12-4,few,TGTGCCAGCAGCAAACCCGGACAGGGAAGGGGCGGCACTGAAGCTTTCTTT,CASSKPGQGRGGTEAFF
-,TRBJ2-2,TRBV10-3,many,TGTGCCATCAGTGACCAACAGGGGAGGGCCGGGGAGCTGTTTTTT,CAISDQQGRAGELFF
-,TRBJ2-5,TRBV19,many,TGTGCCAGTAGCACCTCTGGGGGGCGAGGAGAGACCCAGTACTTC,CASSTSGGRGETQYF
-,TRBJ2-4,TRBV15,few,TGTGCCACCAGCAGAGGGACCTCCGGACCCGAAAACATTCAGTACTTC,CATSRGTSGPENIQYF
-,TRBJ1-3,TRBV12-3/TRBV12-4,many,TGTGCCAGCAGCCTCAGGCGAAACACCATATATTTT,CASSLRRNTIYF
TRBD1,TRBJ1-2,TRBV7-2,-,TGTGCCAGCAGCCCCGCCGACAGGGCGGGGGGCTATGGCTACACCTTC,CASSPADRAGGYGYTF
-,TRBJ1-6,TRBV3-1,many,TGTGCCAGCAGCCAAGTCGGGGGTAATTCACCCCTCCACTTT,CASSQVGGNSPLHF
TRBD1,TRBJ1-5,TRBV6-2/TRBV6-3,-,TGTGCCAGCAGTTTTACACAGGGGGCGAGTCAGCCCCAGCATTTT,CASSFTQGASQPQHF
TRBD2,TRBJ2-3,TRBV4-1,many,TGCGCCAGCAGCCAAGAATCTAGCGGGAGAAGCACAGATACGCAGTATTTT,CASSQESSGRSTDTQYF
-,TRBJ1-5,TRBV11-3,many,TGTGCCAGCAGCTCCCTGCAGGGCCAGCAGCCCCAGCATTTT,CASSSLQGQQPQHF
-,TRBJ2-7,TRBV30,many,TGTGCCTGGAGTAGAGGGACGGGTTACGAGCAGTACTTC,CAWSRGTGYEQYF
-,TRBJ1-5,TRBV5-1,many,TGCGCCAGCAGCTTGGGGGTTGGGGAGCCCCAGCATTTT,CASSLGVGEPQHF
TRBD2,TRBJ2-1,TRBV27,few,TGTGCCAGCAGGCTGGGGGGGAGTAGGAATGAGCAGTTCTTC,CASRLGGSRNEQFF
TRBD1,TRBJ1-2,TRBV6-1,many,TGTGCCAGCAGCTCGTCCCGGGACAGGGGTGATGGCTACACCTTC,CASSSSRDRGDGYTF
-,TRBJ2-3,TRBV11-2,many,TGTGCCAGCAGGTGGGCGGAAAGCACAGATACGCAGTATTTT,CASRWAESTDTQYF
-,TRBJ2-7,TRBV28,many,TGTGCCAGCAGTCCCCCCCAAGGGGGGGGGGGATTCGGCTACGAGCAGTACTTC,CASSPPQGGGGFGYEQYF
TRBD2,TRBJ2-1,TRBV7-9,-,TGTGCCAGCAGCCCCCGGGGGGGTCAAAATGAGCAGTTCTTC,CASSPRGGQNEQFF
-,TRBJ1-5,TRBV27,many,TGTGCCAGCAGTCCACTAGACGGGAGCAATCAGCCCCAGCATTTT,CASSPLDGSNQPQHF
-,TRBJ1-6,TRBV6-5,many,TGTGCCAGCAGTTACTCGATTTCAGCCCTATACGATTCACCCCTCCACTTT,CASSYSISALYDSPLHF
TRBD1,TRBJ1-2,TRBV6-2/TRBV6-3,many,TGTGCCAGCAGAGAACGGACAGGGGCCAGCGGAGGGTATGGCTACACCTTC,CASRERTGASGGYGYTF